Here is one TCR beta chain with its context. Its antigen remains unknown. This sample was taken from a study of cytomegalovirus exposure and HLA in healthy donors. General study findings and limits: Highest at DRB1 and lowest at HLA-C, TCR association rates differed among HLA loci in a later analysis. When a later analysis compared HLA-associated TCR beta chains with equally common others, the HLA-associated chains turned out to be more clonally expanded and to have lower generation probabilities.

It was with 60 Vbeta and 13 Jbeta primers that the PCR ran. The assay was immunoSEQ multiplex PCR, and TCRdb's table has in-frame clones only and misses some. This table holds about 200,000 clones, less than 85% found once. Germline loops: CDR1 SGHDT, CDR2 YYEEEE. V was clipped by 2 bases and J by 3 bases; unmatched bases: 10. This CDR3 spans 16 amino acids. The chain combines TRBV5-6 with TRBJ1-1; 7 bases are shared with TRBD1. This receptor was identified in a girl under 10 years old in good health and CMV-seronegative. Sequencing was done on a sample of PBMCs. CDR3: CASSFRGWGRDTEAFF. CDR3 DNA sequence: TGTGCCAGCAGCTTCAGGGGGTGGGGTCGGGACACTGAAGCTTTCTTT.